What follows are 9 T cell receptor beta chains derived from one specimen sequenced in a study of blood T cells in healthy people across ages. Alongside a J-beta primer mix, a sample-barcoded 5' primer served in a second PCR lasting 7 to 11 cycles. TCRdb fed the 5' RACE reads into MiXCR, producing one record per CDR3 protein. The sample has 850,000 to 1,000,000 distinct CDR3 sequences, roughly 52% seen once; the top ten hold roughly an eighth. The sequenced material came from blood. The receptors were gathered from a man in his thirties or forties in good health.

The CDR3 is CASSFRSRDRGLEQYF. DNA for the CDR3: TGTGCCAGCAGCTTTAGGAGCCGGGACAGGGGACTCGAGCAGTACTTC. The chain couples TRBV7-2 to TRBJ2-5; 10 bases map to TRBD1. Near its end, the DNA agrees better with TRBJ2-7, so the J call may be wrong. In germline, CDR1 is SGHTA, CDR2 FQGNSA. The length of the CDR3 is 16 residues.

The chain uses TRBV29-1 and TRBJ2-7; D not certain. Germline CDR1 reads SQVTM; CDR2 reads ANQGSEA. V was pared by 3 bases and J by 6 bases, with 9 bases between. The CDR3 totals 11 residues. CDR3 loop: CSVEKRAEQYF. The DNA for the CDR3 is TGCAGCGTTGAGAAACGAGCCGAGCAGTACTTC.

V gene TRBV6-4 combines with J gene TRBJ2-7, with TRBD1 identical over 7 bases. V lost 4 bases, J lost 2 bases, and 5 bases stayed unmatched. This CDR3 has 14 amino acids. Per the germline V gene, CDR1 is MRHNA and CDR2 is SNTAGT. CDR3 nucleotides: TGTGCCAGCAGTGCACGGACAGGCCCCTACGAGCAGTACTTC. Protein sequence: CASSARTGPYEQYF.

The chain recombines TRBV20-1 with TRBJ2-1, with 12 bases matching TRBD2. V trimming: 2 bases; J trimming: 4 bases; junction bases outside the gene matches: 15. The CDR3 sequence is 19 residues long. Germline values: CDR1 DFQATT, CDR2 SNEGSKA (reference sequence). The CDR3 DNA follows: TGCAGTGCTAGAAGCCCTAGCGGGGGGGCCAAGAGGGGTTACAATGAGCAGTTCTTC. Its protein is CSARSPSGGAKRGYNEQFF.

The chain employs TRBV12-3 or TRBV12-4 and TRBJ1-5, with 10 bases lining up with TRBD1. The CDR3 covers 17 residues. Losses at the gene ends were 4 bases for V and 1 base for J; bases not matched to a gene: 7. CDR3 residues: CASSSGTGVLSNQPQHF. CDR3 bases: TGTGCCAGCAGTTCCGGGACAGGGGTATTAAGCAATCAGCCCCAGCATTTT.

This chain links TRBV4-1 with TRBJ1-2; D uncertain. Per germline, CDR1 MGHRA and CDR2 YSYEKL. Trimming stripped 0 bases from V and 0 bases from J, with 14 bases between. This CDR3 has 17 amino acids. The CDR3 DNA reads as TGCGCCAGCAGCCAAGAAGTTCCGGCAGTCTCTAACTATGGCTACACCTTC. As protein: CASSQEVPAVSNYGYTF.

This clonotype was observed at least ten times. The chain recombines TRBV28 with TRBJ2-3, with D possibly being TRBD1 (6 bases). The CDR3 length is 15 residues. The germline CDR1 and CDR2 sequences are MDHEN and SYDVKM. V was cut by 7 bases and J by 4 bases, with 18 bases left in between. The CDR3, as DNA: TGTGCCAGCAATTCGCCCCCGACAGGAGCAGATACGCAGTATTTT. Amino acid sequence: CASNSPPTGADTQYF.

This chain uses TRBV29-1 with TRBJ2-5, with 8 bases identical to TRBD1. CDR1 and CDR2 (germline): SQVTM, ANQGSEA. CDR3 length equals 13 residues. The CDR3 DNA reads as TGCAACGTGAAGACAGGGGCCAGGGAGACCCAGTACTTC. This translates into CNVKTGARETQYF.

The chain is built from TRBV2 and TRBJ2-1; 14 nucleotides match TRBD2. V gave up 9 bases and J gave up 7 bases; unmatched junction bases: 5. CDR1 is SNHLY and CDR2 is FYNNEI in the germline V gene. The CDR3 sequence is 14 residues long. The CDR3 region is CARGLAGGVNEQFF. CDR3 sequence (DNA): TGTGCCAGAGGACTAGCGGGGGGTGTAAATGAGCAGTTCTTC.